This T cell receptor beta chain was captured by sequencing in a study of T cell responses to AZD1222 COVID-19 vaccine. Clones were sequenced by immunoSEQ multiplex PCR, and TCRdb holds only the in-frame ones, with some missing. In the table there are hundreds of thousands of clones, 90% to 95% of which are singletons. Per germline, CDR1 ENHRY and CDR2 SYGVKD. Trimming stripped 0 bases from V and 6 bases from J, with 18 bases between. This CDR3 contains 17 residues. The sequence came from an adult in good health. The chain uses TRBV10-3 and TRBJ1-5, with no clear D. The material sequenced was peripheral blood, taken on day 0 of MenACWY control vaccination. The CDR3 DNA is TGTGCCATCAGTGAGTCGTCGGCGGCGACCCGGGCTCAGCCCCAGCATTTT. This gives the protein CAISESSAATRAQPQHF.